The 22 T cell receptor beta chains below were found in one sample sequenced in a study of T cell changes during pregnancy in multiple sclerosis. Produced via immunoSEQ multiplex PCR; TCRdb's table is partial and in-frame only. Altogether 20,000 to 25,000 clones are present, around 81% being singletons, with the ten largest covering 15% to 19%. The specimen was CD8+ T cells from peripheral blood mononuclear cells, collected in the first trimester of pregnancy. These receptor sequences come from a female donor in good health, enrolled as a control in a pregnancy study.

CDR3 sequence reads: CASSIQQGIGETQYF. CDR3 bases: TGTGCCAGCAGTATACAACAGGGGATCGGCGAGACCCAGTACTTC. The chain combines TRBV28 with TRBJ2-5; TRBD1 agrees at 7 bases. This CDR3 has 15 residues. Trimming at V came to 5 bases and at J to 5 bases, leaving 11 bases not matched to a gene. Germline-derived CDR1 and CDR2 are MDHEN and SYDVKM.

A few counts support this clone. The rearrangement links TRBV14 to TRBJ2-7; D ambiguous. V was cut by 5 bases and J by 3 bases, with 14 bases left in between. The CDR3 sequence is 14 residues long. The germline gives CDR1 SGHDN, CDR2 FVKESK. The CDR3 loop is CASSVDWRDYEQYF. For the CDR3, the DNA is TGTGCCAGCAGCGTCGACTGGAGAGACTACGAGCAGTACTTC.

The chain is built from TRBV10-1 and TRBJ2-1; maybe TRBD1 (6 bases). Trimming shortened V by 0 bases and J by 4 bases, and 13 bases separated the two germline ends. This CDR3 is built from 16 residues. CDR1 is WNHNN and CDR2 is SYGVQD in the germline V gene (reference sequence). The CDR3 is CASSESGSGEYNEQFF. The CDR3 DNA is TGCGCCAGCAGTGAGTCGGGGTCAGGGGAGTACAATGAGCAGTTCTTC.

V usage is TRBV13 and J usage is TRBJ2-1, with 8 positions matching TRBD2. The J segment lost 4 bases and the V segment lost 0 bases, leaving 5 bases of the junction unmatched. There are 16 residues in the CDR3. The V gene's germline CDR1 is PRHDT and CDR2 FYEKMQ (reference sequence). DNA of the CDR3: TGTGCCAGCAGCTTAGGCCTGCAGCGGGGGTACAATGAGCAGTTCTTC. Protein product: CASSLGLQRGYNEQFF.

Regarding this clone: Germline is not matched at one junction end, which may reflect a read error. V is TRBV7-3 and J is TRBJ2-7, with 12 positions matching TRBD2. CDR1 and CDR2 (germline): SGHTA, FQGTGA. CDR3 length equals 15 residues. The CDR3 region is CASSVTSGGMYEQYF. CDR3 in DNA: TGTGCCAGCAGCGTAACTAGCGGGGGGATGTACGAGCAGTACTTC.

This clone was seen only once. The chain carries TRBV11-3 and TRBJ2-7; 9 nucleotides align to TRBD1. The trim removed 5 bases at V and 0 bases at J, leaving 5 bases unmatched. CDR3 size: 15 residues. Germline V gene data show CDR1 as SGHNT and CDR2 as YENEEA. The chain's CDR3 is CASSPGTGISYEQYF. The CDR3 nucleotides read TGTGCCAGCAGCCCGGGGACAGGGATCTCCTACGAGCAGTACTTC. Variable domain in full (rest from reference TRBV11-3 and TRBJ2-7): EAGVVQSPRYKIIEKKQPVAFWCNPISGHNTLYWYLQNLGQGPELLIRYENEEAVDDSQLPKDRFSAERLKGVDSTLKIQPAELGDSAVYLCASSPGTGISYEQYFGPGTRLTVT.

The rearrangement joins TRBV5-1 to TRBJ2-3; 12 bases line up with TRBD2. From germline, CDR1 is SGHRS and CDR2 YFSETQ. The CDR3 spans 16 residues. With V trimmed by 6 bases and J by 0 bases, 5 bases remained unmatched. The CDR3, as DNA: TGCGCCAGCAAACAAGGACTAGCGGGGAGCACAGATACGCAGTATTTT. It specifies CASKQGLAGSTDTQYF.

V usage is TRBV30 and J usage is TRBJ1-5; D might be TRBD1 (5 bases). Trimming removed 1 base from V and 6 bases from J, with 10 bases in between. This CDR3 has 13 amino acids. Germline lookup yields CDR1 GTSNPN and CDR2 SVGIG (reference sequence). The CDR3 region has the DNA TGTGCCTGGAGTGCGGGGGATCCTCAGCCCCAGCATTTT. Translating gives CAWSAGDPQPQHF.

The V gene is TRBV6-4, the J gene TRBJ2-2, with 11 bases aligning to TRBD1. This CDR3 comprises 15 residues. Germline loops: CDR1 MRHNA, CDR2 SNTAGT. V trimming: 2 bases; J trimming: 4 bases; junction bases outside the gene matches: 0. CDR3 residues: CASSDGTGGTGELFF. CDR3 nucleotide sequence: TGTGCCAGCAGTGACGGGACAGGGGGCACCGGGGAGCTGTTTTTT.

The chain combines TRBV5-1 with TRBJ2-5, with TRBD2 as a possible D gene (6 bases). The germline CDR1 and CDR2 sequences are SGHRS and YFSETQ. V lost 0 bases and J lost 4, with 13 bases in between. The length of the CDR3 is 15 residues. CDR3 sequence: CASSLVLTEGETQYF. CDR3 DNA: TGCGCCAGCAGCTTGGTACTGACGGAGGGAGAGACCCAGTACTTC.

CDR3 in DNA: TGCGCCAGCAGCGGAGGACGTCAAGAGACCCAGTACTTC. It yields the protein CASSGGRQETQYF. The chain combines TRBV4-3 with TRBJ2-5; tentatively, D is TRBD2 (5 bases). CDR1 LGHNA and CDR2 YSLEER come from the germline V gene. V was trimmed by 5 bases and J by 2 bases, leaving 9 bases between them. The CDR3 consists of 13 residues.

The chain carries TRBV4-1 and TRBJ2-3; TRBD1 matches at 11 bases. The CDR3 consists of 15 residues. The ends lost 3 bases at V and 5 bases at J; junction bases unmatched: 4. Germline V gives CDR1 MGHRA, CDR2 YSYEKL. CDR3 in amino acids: CASSQGTGGRDTQYF. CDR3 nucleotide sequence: TGCGCCAGCAGCCAGGGGACAGGGGGACGAGATACGCAGTATTTT.

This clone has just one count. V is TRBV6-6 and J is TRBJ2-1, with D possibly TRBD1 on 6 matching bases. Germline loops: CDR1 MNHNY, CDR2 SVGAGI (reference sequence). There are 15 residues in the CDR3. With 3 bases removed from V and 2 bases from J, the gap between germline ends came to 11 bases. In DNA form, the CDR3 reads TGTGCCAGCAGTTATGGGGCAGGGGCCTACAATGAGCAGTTCTTC. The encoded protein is CASSYGAGAYNEQFF.

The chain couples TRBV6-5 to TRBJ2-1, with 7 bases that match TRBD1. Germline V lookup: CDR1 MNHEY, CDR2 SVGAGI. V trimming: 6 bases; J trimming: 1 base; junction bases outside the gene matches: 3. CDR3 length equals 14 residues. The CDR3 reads CASSRRGSYNEQFF. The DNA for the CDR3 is TGTGCCAGCAGCCGCAGGGGGTCCTACAATGAGCAGTTCTTC.

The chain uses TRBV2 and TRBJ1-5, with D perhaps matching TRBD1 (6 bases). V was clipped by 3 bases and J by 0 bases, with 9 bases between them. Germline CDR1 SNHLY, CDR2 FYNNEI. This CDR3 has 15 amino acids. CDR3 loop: CASSEDSHSNQPQHF. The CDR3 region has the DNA TGTGCCAGCAGTGAGGACAGTCATAGCAATCAGCCCCAGCATTTT. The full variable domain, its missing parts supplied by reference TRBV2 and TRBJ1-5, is EPEVTQTPSHQVTQMGQEVILRCVPISNHLYFYWYRQILGQKVEFLVSFYNNEISEKSEIFDDQFSVERPDGSNFTLKIRSTKLEDSAMYFCASSEDSHSNQPQHFGDGTRLSIL.

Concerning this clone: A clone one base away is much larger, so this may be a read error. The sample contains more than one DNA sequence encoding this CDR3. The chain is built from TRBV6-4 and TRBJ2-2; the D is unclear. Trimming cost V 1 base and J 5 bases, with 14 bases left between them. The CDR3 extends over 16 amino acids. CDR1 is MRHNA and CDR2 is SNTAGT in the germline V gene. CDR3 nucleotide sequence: TGTGCCAGCAGTGACTTGTTATCTACCGATACCGGGGAGCTGTTTTTT. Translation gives CASSDLLSTDTGELFF.

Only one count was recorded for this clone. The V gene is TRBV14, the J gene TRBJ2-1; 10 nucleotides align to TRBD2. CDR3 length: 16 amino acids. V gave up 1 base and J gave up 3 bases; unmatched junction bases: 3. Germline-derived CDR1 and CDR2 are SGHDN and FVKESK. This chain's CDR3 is CASSQGTSGYYNEQFF. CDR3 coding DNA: TGTGCCAGCAGCCAAGGGACTAGCGGATACTACAATGAGCAGTTCTTC.

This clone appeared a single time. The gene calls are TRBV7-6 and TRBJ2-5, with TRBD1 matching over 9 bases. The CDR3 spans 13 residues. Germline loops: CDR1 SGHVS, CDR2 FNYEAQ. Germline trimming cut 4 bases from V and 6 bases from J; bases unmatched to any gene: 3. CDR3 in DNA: TGTGCCAGCAGCTCTGGACAGGGGAAGACCCAGTACTTC. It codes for CASSSGQGKTQYF.

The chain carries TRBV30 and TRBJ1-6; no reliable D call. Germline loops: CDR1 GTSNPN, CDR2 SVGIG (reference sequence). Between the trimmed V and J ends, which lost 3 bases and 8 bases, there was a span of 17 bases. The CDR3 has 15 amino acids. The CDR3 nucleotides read TGTGCCTGGAGCGGCGGAGGCTTAGGTGATTCACCCCTCCACTTT. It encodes CAWSGGGLGDSPLHF.

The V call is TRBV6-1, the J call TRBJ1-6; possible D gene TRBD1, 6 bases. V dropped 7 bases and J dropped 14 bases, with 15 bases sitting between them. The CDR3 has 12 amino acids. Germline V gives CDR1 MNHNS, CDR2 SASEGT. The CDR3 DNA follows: TGTGCCAGCATGGGGGCTTCTCCGACCCTCCACTTT. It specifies CASMGASPTLHF.

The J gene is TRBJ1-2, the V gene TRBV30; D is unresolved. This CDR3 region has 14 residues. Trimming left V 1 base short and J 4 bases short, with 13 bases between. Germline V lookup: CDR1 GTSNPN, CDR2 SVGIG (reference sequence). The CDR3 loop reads CAWSAMEGVYGYTF. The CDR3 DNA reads TGTGCCTGGAGTGCGATGGAGGGCGTCTATGGCTACACCTTC.

CDR3 in DNA: TGTGCCAGCAGTGAACTTCACAATGAGCAGTTCTTC. Translating it yields CASSELHNEQFF. This chain links TRBV2 with TRBJ2-1; D remains ambiguous. From germline, CDR1 is SNHLY and CDR2 FYNNEI. Trimming took 2 bases from V and 5 from J, leaving 4 bases between them. The CDR3 spans 12 residues. Drawing the rest from reference TRBV2 and TRBJ2-1, the complete variable domain is EPEVTQTPSHQVTQMGQEVILRCVPISNHLYFYWYRQILGQKVEFLVSFYNNEISEKSEIFDDQFSVERPDGSNFTLKIRSTKLEDSAMYFCASSELHNEQFFGPGTRLTVL.